Each of the 26 T cell receptor beta chains below was sequenced from the same sample in a study of CD8 T cells in ankylosing spondylitis (dated by TCRdb to about 2017). Receptor libraries were prepared by 5' RACE. TCRdb lists the instrument as Illumina HiSeq 2500. TCRdb ran its own pipeline on the public reads, namely fastp trimming at Q25 and MiXCR clone calling, and kept in-frame beta chains. Duplicate CDR3 protein sequences are folded into a single record with the most common DNA and genes. This sample holds around 340,000 distinct CDR3 sequences; under 15% were observed only once. Together, the top ten hold 1.1% of the sample. Input material: blood, either unsorted or a sorted T cell fraction (not recorded which). The receptors originated from a male donor with ankylosing spondylitis or in good health (not recorded which).

This clonotype was detected only a few times. The rearrangement links TRBV10-3 to TRBJ2-7; the D gene is possibly TRBD1 (5 bases). The ends were cut back, 4 bases at V and 2 bases at J, with 15 bases in the middle. The CDR3 runs 15 residues. Germline V gene sequence: CDR1 ENHRY, CDR2 SYGVKD. CDR3 sequence reads: CAISGRGLGTYEQYF. For the CDR3, the DNA is TGTGCCATCAGTGGAAGGGGTTTGGGGACCTACGAGCAGTACTTC.

This clonotype showed up just a few times. The chain uses TRBV14 and TRBJ2-7, with 10 positions matching TRBD1. CDR3 length equals 16 residues. Germline V gene data show CDR1 as SGHDN and CDR2 as FVKESK. V gave up 0 bases and J gave up 5 bases; unmatched junction bases: 7. In nucleotides, the CDR3 is TGTGCCAGCAGCCAAGATCGGGGGACAGGGGAAGACGAGCAGTACTTC. Its translation: CASSQDRGTGEDEQYF.

This clonotype was seen more than once but under ten times. V is TRBV2 and J is TRBJ1-1; tentative D call: TRBD1 (5 bases). V shed 6 bases and J shed 0 bases, with 8 bases lying between them. The CDR3 is 13 residues long. In germline, CDR1 is SNHLY, CDR2 FYNNEI. CDR3 in amino acids: CASRWGVNTEAFF. CDR3 nucleotides: TGTGCCAGCAGATGGGGGGTGAACACTGAAGCTTTCTTT.

This chain joins TRBV27 and TRBJ2-1, with D possibly TRBD1 on 6 matching bases. Trimming pared 2 bases from V and 4 bases from J, leaving 9 bases between. CDR3 length equals 14 residues. Germline values: CDR1 MNHEY, CDR2 SMNVEV (reference sequence). The CDR3 nucleotides are TGTGCCAGCAGTTTAAGGGACAAATACAATGAGCAGTTCTTC. Amino acids: CASSLRDKYNEQFF.

The V call is TRBV20-1, the J call TRBJ2-3; no definite D call. The germline V gene encodes CDR1 DFQATT and CDR2 SNEGSKA (reference sequence). Trimming took off 3 bases at V and 4 bases at J, with 11 bases between the two ends. CDR3 length: 13 residues. This CDR3 reads CSARAGMADTQYF. As DNA, the CDR3 is TGCAGTGCTAGGGCTGGGATGGCAGATACGCAGTATTTT.

The chain links TRBV4-2 to TRBJ2-1; TRBD2 matches 11 bases. This CDR3 spans 17 amino acids. V trimming: 0 bases; J trimming: 0 bases; junction bases outside the gene matches: 1. The germline V gene encodes CDR1 LGHNA and CDR2 YNFKEQ. The CDR3 region has the DNA TGTGCCAGCAGCCAAGATGGACTAGCGGGCTCCTACAATGAGCAGTTCTTC. Residues: CASSQDGLAGSYNEQFF.

The rearrangement uses TRBV7-9 and TRBJ2-7; 7 bases agree with TRBD1. CDR1 is SEHNR, CDR2 FQNEAQ, per germline (reference sequence). This CDR3 region has 15 residues. V shed 3 bases, J shed 2 bases, and the junction held 7 bases outside the gene matches. CDR3 DNA sequence: TGTGCCAGCAGCTTCTACGCAGGGGGTGCCTACGAGCAGTACTTC. Its translation: CASSFYAGGAYEQYF.

This clonotype was detected only a few times. The chain links TRBV13 to TRBJ2-7, with TRBD2 matching over 7 bases. This CDR3 has 15 amino acids. The J segment lost 3 bases and the V segment lost 2 bases, leaving 7 bases of the junction unmatched. Germline loops: CDR1 PRHDT, CDR2 FYEKMQ (reference sequence). Here the CDR3 DNA reads TGTGCCAGCAGCTTATCTCCGAGCGGGGTCTACGAGCAGTACTTC. It translates to CASSLSPSGVYEQYF. Variable domain in full (rest from reference TRBV13 and TRBJ2-7): AAGVIQSPRHLIKEKRETATLKCYPIPRHDTVYWYQQGPGQDPQFLISFYEKMQSDKGSIPDRFSAQQFSDYHSELNMSSLELGDSALYFCASSLSPSGVYEQYFGPGTRLTVT.

Only a few counts were recorded for this clonotype. V is TRBV27 and J is TRBJ2-1, with TRBD2 identical over 8 bases. CDR3 size: 13 residues. Trimming removed 6 bases from V and 7 bases from J; junction bases left unmatched: 5. The germline V gene encodes CDR1 MNHEY and CDR2 SMNVEV (reference sequence). The CDR3 loop is CASRSGGVNEQFF. CDR3 coding DNA: TGTGCCAGCAGATCGGGGGGGGTGAATGAGCAGTTCTTC.

The CDR3 region is CATSERTGDGYTF. The DNA for the CDR3 is TGTGCCACCAGTGAGAGGACAGGGGATGGCTACACCTTC. J is TRBJ1-2 and V is TRBV24-1; 9 bases line up with TRBD1. This CDR3 contains 13 residues. The ends lost 4 bases at V and 6 bases at J; junction bases unmatched: 2. Germline V gives CDR1 KGHDR, CDR2 SFDVKD.

In its sample, this clonotype was seen a few times. The genes are TRBV5-1 and TRBJ2-7; no clear D. V was cut by 0 bases and J by 2 bases, with 9 bases left in between. The CDR3 consists of 14 residues. CDR1 SGHRS and CDR2 YFSETQ come from the germline V gene. Here the CDR3 reads CASSLDPNPYEQYF. CDR3 in DNA: TGCGCCAGCAGCTTGGATCCCAACCCCTACGAGCAGTACTTC.

This clonotype was found many times. Germline is not matched at one junction end, which may reflect a read error. The V call is TRBV2, the J call TRBJ2-1; D not resolved. The germline V gene encodes CDR1 SNHLY and CDR2 FYNNEI. The CDR3 extends over 13 amino acids. The CDR3 nucleotides read TGTGCCAGCAGTGAAGACGGTCTGCGAGCTCGGGTCTTC. This translates into CASSEDGLRARVF.

The chain uses TRBV12-3 or TRBV12-4 and TRBJ2-7; the D gene is possibly TRBD1 (5 bases). This CDR3 is built from 14 residues. V lost 2 bases and J 2 bases, leaving 10 bases between the germline ends. CDR3 in amino acids: CASSLLGLAYEQYF. Written as DNA, the CDR3 is TGTGCCAGCAGTTTATTGGGGCTGGCCTACGAGCAGTACTTC.

This clonotype came up a few times. The gene calls are TRBV4-1 and TRBJ1-2; D is ambiguous. Between the trimmed V and J ends, which lost 1 base and 8 bases, there was a span of 11 bases. The CDR3 consists of 13 residues. The germline V gene encodes CDR1 MGHRA and CDR2 YSYEKL. Here the CDR3 DNA reads TGCGCCAGCAGCCAAGCTCTGGCGGGGGGCTACACCTTC. It specifies CASSQALAGGYTF.

V and J are TRBV7-9 and TRBJ1-6; D is uncertain. Trimming stripped 8 bases from V and 10 bases from J, with 12 bases between. The germline V gene has CDR1 SEHNR and CDR2 FQNEAQ (reference sequence). The CDR3 is 12 amino acids. The CDR3 DNA reads TGTGCCAGCTCCCTTCCGGGGTCACCCCTCCACTTT. It translates to CASSLPGSPLHF.

The chain couples TRBV2 to TRBJ2-7; D is unresolved. This CDR3 comprises 13 residues. V gave up 5 bases and J gave up 6 bases, with 14 bases separating them. The germline CDR1 and CDR2 sequences are SNHLY and FYNNEI. The CDR3 sequence is CASSPFLTGEQYF. The CDR3 DNA reads as TGTGCCAGCAGTCCCTTTCTGACCGGCGAGCAGTACTTC.

The sample holds a few counts of this clonotype. The chain uses TRBV30 and TRBJ2-1; D remains ambiguous. The CDR3 contains 15 residues. V lost 6 bases, J lost 0 bases, and 15 bases lay in between. CDR1 GTSNPN and CDR2 SVGIG come from the germline V gene (reference sequence). CDR3 amino acids: CACSLGPSSYNEQFF. CDR3 DNA: TGTGCCTGCTCCCTCGGGCCAAGCTCCTACAATGAGCAGTTCTTC.

The chain recombines TRBV4-2 with TRBJ2-1, with 8 nucleotides matching TRBD2. The germline gives CDR1 LGHNA, CDR2 YNFKEQ. The CDR3 is 16 residues long. V dropped 1 base and J dropped 7; count of bases not matched to a gene: 9. The chain's CDR3 is CASSQGPSGSGNEQFF. For the CDR3, the DNA is TGTGCCAGCAGCCAAGGGCCGAGCGGGAGTGGGAATGAGCAGTTCTTC.

This clonotype was counted at least ten times. The V and J genes are TRBV20-1 and TRBJ1-5, with 9 bases fitting TRBD1. Germline values: CDR1 DFQATT, CDR2 SNEGSKA (reference sequence). Losses at the gene ends were 6 bases for V and 4 bases for J; bases not matched to a gene: 10. The CDR3 sequence is 15 residues long. CDR3 DNA sequence: TGCAGTGCAGACACCGGGACAGGGTTAAATCAGCCCCAGCATTTT. It encodes CSADTGTGLNQPQHF.

The genes are TRBV4-2 and TRBJ1-2; 8 nucleotides align to TRBD1. Germline V gives CDR1 LGHNA, CDR2 YNFKEQ. V was pared by 3 bases and J by 5 bases, with 5 bases of the junction left unmatched. The CDR3 runs to 14 residues. CDR3 loop: CASSQDRAQYGYTF. The CDR3 DNA sequence: TGTGCCAGCAGCCAGGACAGGGCCCAGTATGGCTACACCTTC.

The chain has TRBV7-8 and TRBJ2-1; 10 bases align to TRBD2. Per germline, CDR1 SGHVS and CDR2 FQNEAQ. V trimming: 3 bases; J trimming: 4 bases; junction bases outside the gene matches: 6. This CDR3 has 16 residues. The CDR3 protein is CASSFSGGLGYNEQFF. The CDR3 nucleotides are TGTGCCAGCAGCTTTAGCGGGGGGCTTGGGTACAATGAGCAGTTCTTC. Using reference TRBV7-8 and TRBJ2-1 for the parts outside the CDR3, the full variable domain is GAGVSQSPRYKVAKRGQDVALRCDPISGHVSLFWYQQALGQGPEFLTYFQNEAQLDKSGLPSDRFFAERPEGSVSTLKIQRTQQEDSAVYLCASSFSGGLGYNEQFFGPGTRLTVL.

This clonotype has only a few counts. The chain is built from TRBV5-1 and TRBJ1-1; D not resolved. The CDR3 is 13 residues long. V was clipped by 1 base and J by 7 bases, with 11 bases between them. Germline CDR1 SGHRS, CDR2 YFSETQ. In nucleotides, the CDR3 is TGCGCCAGCAGCTTGAGCGGCAGGAGTGAAGCTTTCTTT. Encoded protein: CASSLSGRSEAFF.

This clonotype was found a few times. The chain recombines TRBV12-3 or TRBV12-4 with TRBJ2-2, with D hard to call. Trimming removed 2 bases from V and 8 bases from J, with 9 bases in between. The CDR3 runs 13 residues. CDR3 nucleotides: TGTGCCAGCAGTTTACTAGTGGGGGGGGAGCTGTTTTTT. Amino acids: CASSLLVGGELFF.

The table lists this clonotype with a few counts. The V and J genes are TRBV4-1 and TRBJ1-6, with a possible D match to TRBD1 (6 bases). Trimming stripped 0 bases from V and 7 bases from J, with 16 bases between. This CDR3 is built from 17 residues. Looked up from germline, CDR1 is MGHRA and CDR2 is YSYEKL. The CDR3 reads CASSQEGGGGRNSPLHF. Written as DNA, the CDR3 is TGCGCCAGCAGCCAAGAAGGAGGTGGGGGCCGGAATTCACCCCTCCACTTT.

The rearrangement joins TRBV5-5 to TRBJ2-3; a weak D match, TRBD1 (6 bases). Germline V CDR1 and CDR2: SGHKS, YYEKEE (reference sequence). The length of the CDR3 is 18 residues. V was pared by 6 bases and J by 5 bases, with 28 bases between. The CDR3 DNA follows: TGTGCCAGCATGTTGGGGGCCGGCGGACCAAATAAAGGAGATACGCAGTATTTT. Protein: CASMLGAGGPNKGDTQYF.

In this sample, this clonotype turned up a few times. The chain has TRBV3-1 and TRBJ2-7; TRBD1 might be the D (5 bases). Trimming removed 0 bases from V and 6 bases from J, with 9 bases in between. CDR1 and CDR2 (germline): LGHDT, YNNKEL (reference sequence). The CDR3 consists of 13 residues. The CDR3 nucleotides are TGTGCCAGCAGCCAAGATCACAGGAGCGAGCAGTACTTC. This translates into CASSQDHRSEQYF.